The following is a TCR beta chain sequence with its context. TCRdb re-analyzed the 5' RACE reads; it lists each CDR3 protein once, without DNA. The sample has approximately 420,000 distinct CDR3 sequences, and its top ten clones hold about 10%. This CDR3 has 15 amino acids. The sample originates from a study of T cells expressing NK-cell markers. This receptor was taken from a woman aged 50 to 65 in good health. Sequenced sample: blood T cells: a sorted CD56 or NKG2C T cell subset, CD4+ or CD8+ T cells, or bulk PBMC T cells (not recorded which). The chain combines TRBV12-3 or TRBV12-4 with TRBJ2-1; TCRdb selects TRBD2, and the lack of DNA leaves this call unchecked. CDR3 protein: CASSLSAGGPGEQFF.